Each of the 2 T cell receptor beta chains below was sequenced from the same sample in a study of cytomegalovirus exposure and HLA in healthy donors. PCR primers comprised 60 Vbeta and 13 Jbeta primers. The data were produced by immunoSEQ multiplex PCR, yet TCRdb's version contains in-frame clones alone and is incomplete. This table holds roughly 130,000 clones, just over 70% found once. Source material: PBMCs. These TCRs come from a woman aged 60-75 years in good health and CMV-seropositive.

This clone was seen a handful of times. The CDR3 spells CASSQGADGYTF. The CDR3 region has the DNA TGTGCCAGCAGCCAGGGGGCGGATGGCTACACCTTC. V is TRBV6-6 and J is TRBJ1-2; 8 bases map to TRBD1. Trimming at V came to 6 bases and at J to 6 bases, leaving 3 bases not matched to a gene. The CDR3 runs to 12 residues. Germline assignment: CDR1 MNHNY and CDR2 SVGAGI (reference sequence).

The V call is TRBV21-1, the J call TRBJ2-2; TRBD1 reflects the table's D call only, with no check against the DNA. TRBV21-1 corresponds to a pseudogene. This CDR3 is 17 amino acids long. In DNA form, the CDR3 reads TGTGCCAGCAGCAAAGCTAGCCCAGGGTTGAGCACCGGGGAGCTGTTTTTT. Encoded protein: CASSKASPGLSTGELFF.